The entry below describes one TCR beta chain. The entry originates in a study of cytomegalovirus exposure and HLA in healthy donors. At sampling all donors were nominally healthy, likely with unrecorded immune exposures. With 3 bases clipped from V and 0 bases from J, the junction kept 5 bases outside the gene matches. The CDR3 contains 18 residues. Per the germline V gene, CDR1 is SGDLS and CDR2 is YYNGEE. Both 60 Vbeta primers and 13 Jbeta primers went into the PCR. Method: immunoSEQ multiplex PCR; TCRdb's copy keeps in-frame clones and lacks some. Seen here are about 110,000 clones, roughly 72% observed once, and the top ten hold 7.8%.

The material sequenced was PBMCs. This receptor was taken from a man younger than 45 in good health and CMV-seronegative. The chain recombines TRBV9 with TRBJ2-3; 15 bases align to TRBD2. CDR3 in DNA: TGTGCCAGCAGCGCGGGACTAGCGGGAGGTCCTAGCACAGATACGCAGTATTTT. It encodes CASSAGLAGGPSTDTQYF.